This TCR beta chain was captured in a study of blood T cells in healthy people across ages. With regard to this clonotype: At one end the junction does not follow the germline gene, possibly because of a read error.

Sample-barcoded 5' priming and a J-beta primer mix drove a second PCR of roughly 6 to 12 cycles. TCRdb itself ran the 5' RACE reads through MiXCR, one entry per CDR3 protein. The repertoire holds around 900,000 distinct CDR3 sequences, roughly half seen once, with roughly a fifth in the top ten. This receptor was identified in a woman aged 55-75 years in good health. Sequencing used blood.

CDR3 DNA: TGTGCCAGCAGTTCCCCGTCTAAGTCGAAGTTTCTTCACGGGGAGTTGTTTTTT. Amino acid sequence: CASSSPSKSKFLHGELFF. The chain joins TRBV27 to TRBJ2-2, with a weak D call TRBD2 (5 bases). Germline V gene lookup returns CDR1 MNHEY and CDR2 SMNVEV (reference sequence). This CDR3 comprises 18 residues.